This T cell receptor beta chain was captured in a study of OX40 agonist ivuxolimab in advanced cancers. Looked up from germline, CDR1 is MNHEY and CDR2 is SMNVEV (reference sequence). V was shortened by 8 bases and J by 8 bases, with 22 bases between the two germline ends. This CDR3 contains 15 residues. Only in-frame clones appear in the TCRdb table, and some are missing; sequencing was by immunoSEQ multiplex PCR. Here the sample spans tens of thousands of clones, 80% to 95% being singletons. The specimen was CD4+ or CD8+ T cells sorted from blood, collected in a trial of the OX40 agonist ivuxolimab. This sequence was found in an adult with an advanced solid tumor such as melanoma, head and neck, liver or kidney cancer. This sequence joins TRBV27 and TRBJ2-4, with a possible D match to TRBD1 (5 bases). The CDR3 loop reads CASRLGGRVVDIQYF. Written as DNA, the CDR3 is TGTGCCAGCCGCTTAGGTGGCAGGGTCGTGGACATTCAGTACTTC.